A selection of T cell receptor beta chains follows, all from one sample in a study of T cells in Graves' hyperthyroidism and ophthalmopathy. TCRdb ran MiXCR on the multiplex PCR reads and lists one entry per CDR3 protein. The data show about 610,000 distinct CDR3 sequences, 14% to 15% seen once. Sample: blood. These receptors all stem from a woman in her 40s with Graves' ophthalmopathy. CDR3s include the opening cysteine and the closing phenylalanine or tryptophan. The D gene is left open where the match is weak. Expanded clones get a size class; other rows say once, few or many, or leave the size out.

TRBV6-5	NA	TRBJ2-7	many	TGTGCCAGCAGTTACGATTGGGTAGGCGAGCAGTACTTC	CASSYDWVGEQYF
TRBV10-1	TRBD1	TRBJ2-5	many	TGCGCCAGCAGTGATGGGACAGGGAAGACCCAGTACTTC	CASSDGTGKTQYF
TRBV6-1	TRBD1	TRBJ2-4	many	TGTGCCAGCAGCCTGGACAGGGGAACCAAAAACATTCAGTACTTC	CASSLDRGTKNIQYF
TRBV2	NA	TRBJ2-7	many	TGTGCCAGCCAGGCAGACAGCACCTGGGAGCAGTACTTC	CASQADSTWEQYF
TRBV13	TRBD1	TRBJ2-7	NA	TGTGCCAGCAGCTTAGACCCTCCGGGACAGGGGACCTACGAGCAGTACTTC	CASSLDPPGQGTYEQYF
TRBV7-6	TRBD1	TRBJ2-7	many	TGTGCCAGCAGCCTGGGACAGGGGCCTCTTCTTGGCGAGCAGTACTTC	CASSLGQGPLLGEQYF
TRBV29-1	NA	TRBJ1-1	few	TGCAGCGTTGTAGGCAGCGGAAACACTGAAGCTTTCTTT	CSVVGSGNTEAFF
TRBV11-3	NA	TRBJ2-7	few	TGTGCCAGCAGCTTAGATTCGACAGCACGCGAGCAGTACTTC	CASSLDSTAREQYF
TRBV20-1	NA	TRBJ2-7	few	TGCAGTGCTATTCGACTAGACTTCTACGAGCAGTACTTC	CSAIRLDFYEQYF
TRBV27	NA	TRBJ2-7	many	TGTGCCAGCAGTTTAGGCAACGACTACGAGCAGTACTTC	CASSLGNDYEQYF
TRBV12-3/TRBV12-4	NA	TRBJ1-5	many	TGTGCCAGCACAGGCAGGGATGATCAGCCCCAGCATTTT	CASTGRDDQPQHF
TRBV20-1	TRBD1	TRBJ2-2	few	TGCAGTGCCCGGGACAGTACAAACACCGGGGAGCTGTTTTTT	CSARDSTNTGELFF
TRBV6-5	NA	TRBJ1-1	NA	TGTGCCAGCAGTTACTCGGCCAGGGGAGGGTGGAACACTGAAGCTTTCTTT	CASSYSARGGWNTEAFF
TRBV6-5	NA	TRBJ1-1	NA	TGTGCCAGCAGTTACTCCAGAACGATGTGGGAGAACACTGAAGCTTTCTTT	CASSYSRTMWENTEAFF
TRBV7-6	NA	TRBJ2-7	few	TGTGCCAGCCGAGCGGACCTTTCCTACGAGCAGTACTTC	CASRADLSYEQYF
TRBV5-8	NA	TRBJ1-5	NA	TGTGCCAGCAGCGAGGGACTTGTCCAAAATCAGCCCCAGCATTTT	CASSEGLVQNQPQHF
TRBV11-3	NA	TRBJ2-7	many	TGTGCCAGCAGCCAAAGGACGGAAACCTACGAGCAGTACTTC	CASSQRTETYEQYF
TRBV12-3/TRBV12-4	NA	TRBJ1-5	few	TGTGCCAGCAGTACAAATCCCGGGCTACGGAATCAGCCCCAGCATTTT	CASSTNPGLRNQPQHF
TRBV20-1	TRBD2	TRBJ2-5	NA	TGCAGTCCCTGGACTAGCGGGGAATGGGGGGCCCAAGAGACCCAGTACTTC	CSPWTSGEWGAQETQYF
TRBV12-3/TRBV12-4	NA	TRBJ1-1	few	TGTGCCAGCTTGCCCACCGGACAGACGAACACTGAAGCTTTCTTT	CASLPTGQTNTEAFF
TRBV6-1	TRBD1	TRBJ1-5	NA	TGTGCCAGCAGTGTACGACAGGGGGGCAATCAGCCCCAGCATTTT	CASSVRQGGNQPQHF
TRBV6-1	TRBD1	TRBJ2-2	NA	TGTGCCAGCAGGTCCGGGACAGCGGCCGGGGAGCTGTTTTTT	CASRSGTAAGELFF
TRBV4-2	NA	TRBJ1-1	few	TGTGCCAGCAGCCAAGACAGGGTTAGCACTGAAGCTTTCTTT	CASSQDRVSTEAFF
TRBV28	TRBD2	TRBJ2-1	many	TGTGCCAGCAGTCCCCCGAGGTGGGACTACCTGTTCTTC	CASSPPRWDYLFF
TRBV28	TRBD2	TRBJ2-7	many	TGTGCCAGCAGTCTTCAGAGCGGGAGTAAGGGTATATCCTACGAGCAGTACTTC	CASSLQSGSKGISYEQYF
TRBV30	NA	TRBJ2-7	NA	TGTGCCTGGGGTAAACGGGACCAACCCTACGAGCAGTACTTC	CAWGKRDQPYEQYF
TRBV6-5	NA	TRBJ1-2	few	TGTGCCAGCAGTTACGGGGCAGGCTACACCTTC	CASSYGAGYTF
TRBV7-9	NA	TRBJ1-3	NA	TGTGCCAGCAGCTCCCGGGACAAAGCTGGAAACACCATATATTTT	CASSSRDKAGNTIYF